These T cell receptor beta chains were read from a single sample in a study of CD8+ T cells in alopecia areata. The table came from immunoSEQ multiplex PCR; TCRdb's copy has only in-frame clones and leaves some out. There are about 140,000 clones in the sample; approximately 50% occur only once, and about 1% lies in the top ten. Sequences were derived from CD4+ T cells sorted from blood, sampled at week 0. These receptors all stem from a human donor with alopecia areata. The CDR3 runs from the conserved cysteine through the conserved F or W. The D gene is left open where the match is weak. Size is omitted from some rows. Given values are once, few, many or a class for expanded clones.

d_call,j_call,v_call,clone_size,cdr3_nt,cdr3_aa
TRBD2,TRBJ2-5,TRBV19,few,TGTGCCAGTAGTATCGGCGGGAGACAAGAGACCCAGTACTTC,CASSIGGRQETQYF
TRBD2,TRBJ2-7,TRBV29-1,NA,TGCAGCGTTGGCGGGAGTCTAACCTACGAGCAGTACTTC,CSVGGSLTYEQYF
NA,TRBJ1-4,TRBV2,NA,TGTGCCAGCAGTGAAGAAGGAGGGAAACTGTTTTTT,CASSEEGGKLFF
TRBD1,TRBJ1-3,TRBV7-9,NA,TGTGCCAGCAGCTTAGGGGACAGCGGAAACACCATATATTTT,CASSLGDSGNTIYF
NA,TRBJ2-7,TRBV29-1,NA,TGCAGCGTCTTGTTCGTGAACGAGCAGTACTTC,CSVLFVNEQYF
TRBD1,TRBJ2-5,TRBV6-5,few,TGTGCCAGCAGCGGACAGGGAGGAGAGACCCAGTACTTC,CASSGQGGETQYF
NA,TRBJ2-5,TRBV5-6,NA,TGTGCCAGCAGCTTGGAAGACGCTGGCACGTTCGAGACCCAGTACTTC,CASSLEDAGTFETQYF
TRBD2,TRBJ2-5,TRBV7-2,few,TGTGCCTCGTGTGGCCGGGCGGGAGCTCTCCAAGAGACCCAGTACTTC,CASCGRAGALQETQYF
TRBD2,TRBJ2-5,TRBV15,few,TGTGCCACCAGCAGCAGACTTGGGACTAGCGTCCGTCCAGTAGGTGAAGAGACCCAGTACTTC,CATSSRLGTSVRPVGEETQYF
TRBD2,TRBJ2-3,TRBV28,NA,TGTGCCAGCAGACGACGACTAGCCCAACTTCCCAGCACAGATACGCAGTATTTT,CASRRRLAQLPSTDTQYF
TRBD1,TRBJ2-3,TRBV2,few,TGTGCCAGCAGTGATGTGGGACAGGGGACAGATACGCAGTATTTT,CASSDVGQGTDTQYF
NA,TRBJ1-1,TRBV6-5,NA,TGTGCCAGCAGTTACCCTCAGGGTCAGGCTTTCTTT,CASSYPQGQAFF
NA,TRBJ1-5,TRBV6-5,NA,TGTGCCAGCAGTTATAGTGGAGGGGGTCAGCCCCAGCATTTT,CASSYSGGGQPQHF